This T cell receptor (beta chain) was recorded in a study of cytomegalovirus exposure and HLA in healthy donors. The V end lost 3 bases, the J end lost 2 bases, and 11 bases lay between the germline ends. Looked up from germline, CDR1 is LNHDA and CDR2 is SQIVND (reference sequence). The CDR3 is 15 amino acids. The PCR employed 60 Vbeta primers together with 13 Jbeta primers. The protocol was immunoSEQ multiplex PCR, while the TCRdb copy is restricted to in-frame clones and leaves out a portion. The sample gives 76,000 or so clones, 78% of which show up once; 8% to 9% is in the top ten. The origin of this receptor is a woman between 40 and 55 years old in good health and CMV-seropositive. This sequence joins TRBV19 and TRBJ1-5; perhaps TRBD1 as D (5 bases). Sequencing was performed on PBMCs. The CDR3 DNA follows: TGTGCCAGTAGTATGGGACTCCCGGGCAATCAGCCCCAGCATTTT. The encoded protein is CASSMGLPGNQPQHF.